This TCR beta chain originates from a study of cytomegalovirus exposure and HLA in healthy donors. TCRdb's table, derived via immunoSEQ multiplex PCR, lists solely in-frame clones and lacks some. Of over 200,000 clones listed, 85% to 90% are singletons. The CDR3 loop spans 15 amino acids. V was clipped by 5 bases and J by 0 bases; unmatched bases: 7. The germline V gene has CDR1 MNHEY and CDR2 SMNVEV (reference sequence). This TCR was sampled from a young woman in good health and CMV-seronegative. Sequenced input: PBMCs. The rearrangement links TRBV27 to TRBJ2-7, with 7 bases lining up with TRBD1. CDR3 protein: CASSPWTGYSYEQYF. The CDR3 DNA follows: TGTGCCAGCAGTCCCTGGACAGGTTACTCCTACGAGCAGTACTTC.